This section outlines one T cell receptor beta chain sequence together with its context. Its antigen is not yet known. Base qualities are not at hand, and no much larger clone is one base apart. The data derive from a study of sequential checkpoint blockade in melanoma (dated by TCRdb to the late 2010s). Notes on the research overall: Using 1:1 randomization, the trial assigned patients either to first-line nivolumab followed by ipilimumab (arm A) or to ipilimumab followed by nivolumab (arm B). Maintenance nivolumab came after both trial sequences.

The CDR3 sequence holds 15 residues, the cysteine and phenylalanine included. Of the read, only the CDR3 DNA is kept; its 45 bases are in frame from base 1. The CDR1 and CDR2 encoded by the germline V gene are ENHRY and SYGVKD. The germline ends are 8 bases apart after V is trimmed by 0 bases and J by 5 bases. The investigation overall reported the following: The model for predicting response that combines TCR metrics with mutation burden needs to be validated in larger, independent patient cohorts.

This specimen's treatment or condition label, interpreted: randomized to nivolumab then ipilimumab (arm A) or the reverse (arm B). None of the patients in the trial had previously been given DNA-damaging chemotherapy. Live CD3+CD8+ cells negative for CD19 and CD56 were sorted from thawed PBMCs on a FACS Aria II flow cytometer. Samples were obtained from patients with melanoma enrolled in CheckMate 064, a randomized, open-label phase II trial of sequential checkpoint blockade. Peripheral blood mononuclear cells were collected by leukapheresis, purified using Ficoll-Paque, and frozen in human serum containing about 9.8% DMSO. Purity of sorted blood CD3+CD8+ cells was verified at >98% immediately after sorting, followed by DNA extraction. The immunoSEQ Assay was used to immunosequence TCRbeta CDR3 regions from genomic DNA. Prior to high-throughput sequencing, genomic DNA was amplified by bias-controlled multiplex PCR. The authors' pipeline ran thus. To quantify the absolute abundance of each unique TCRbeta CDR3 region, the sequences were collapsed and filtered. Clonality was defined as 1 minus Pielou's evenness and was calculated using productive rearrangements only. Clones with significantly greater frequencies in on-treatment versus baseline samples were identified using a previously published method. TCRdb retrieved this table from immuneACCESS and kept in-frame rearrangements only. Not all clones are present; in checked studies, unresolved V genes account for under half, and no reason is known for the remainder. That table supplies the V and J calls and clone size; D and trimming were determined from the DNA. Across this sample there are about 13,000 clones, with around 70% seen only once. Clones ranked in the top ten supply around a third of the sample.

The sequence was collected from a human donor with melanoma. The chain joins TRBV10-3 to TRBJ1-6, with a weak D call of TRBD1 (5 bases match). Here the sequenced sample was CD8+ T cells sorted from blood (inferred from file names), taken from a patient given nivolumab and ipilimumab in sequence. The DNA is TGTGCCATCAGTGAGTCGGGGACTCATAATTCACCCCTCCACTTT. It encodes CAISESGTHNSPLHF.